The clone carrying this T cell receptor (beta chain) has just one count. Germline CDR1 reads LGHDT; CDR2 reads YNNKEL (reference sequence). The CDR3 has 13 amino acids. The J segment lost 1 base and the V segment lost 8 bases, leaving 1 base of the junction unmatched. This record comes from a study of blood T cell repertoires in COVID-19. Authors' processing steps: The assay estimated nucleated cells by amplifying reference gene primers. The assay was immunoSEQ multiplex PCR, and TCRdb's table has in-frame clones only and misses some. That table is the source of V, J and clone size, and D and trimming were worked out from the DNA. The sample lists roughly 500,000 clones, 80% to 90% occurring once.

Sequences were obtained from peripheral blood. The rearrangement uses TRBV3-1 (or the pseudogene TRBV3-2) and TRBJ2-4; the match to TRBD2 covers 8 bases. The receptor was isolated from a man aged 18 to 30 with COVID-19, enrolled during active disease. For the CDR3, the DNA is TGTGCCAGCTCGGGGGGGGCCAAAAACATTCAGTACTTC. Protein sequence: CASSGGAKNIQYF.